These 31 T cell receptor beta chains originate from one sample sequenced in a study of cytomegalovirus exposure and HLA in healthy donors. The PCR had 60 Vbeta and 13 Jbeta primers. Data came from immunoSEQ multiplex PCR; TCRdb stores just in-frame clones and leaves some out. The sample has about 180,000 clones, roughly 80% seen once. Material: PBMCs. Receptors were obtained from a woman aged 45 to 65 in good health and CMV-seropositive.

This chain connects TRBV30 to TRBJ1-1, with a weak D call TRBD1 (5 bases). The germline gives CDR1 GTSNPN, CDR2 SVGIG (reference sequence). The CDR3 is 12 residues long. V lost 1 base and J lost 11, with 14 bases in between. The CDR3 region is CAWSEFDGGAFF. In nucleotides, the CDR3 is TGTGCCTGGAGTGAGTTTGACGGGGGTGCTTTCTTT.

The chain combines TRBV5-1 with TRBJ2-3, with TRBD2 matching 8 bases. Germline CDR1 and CDR2: SGHRS and YFSETQ. The CDR3 is made up of 15 amino acids. The V and J ends lost 4 bases and 4 bases, in that order; junction bases with no gene match: 8. As DNA, the CDR3 is TGCGCCAGCAGCCCCCCCCGAGCGGGGGCAGATACGCAGTATTTT. It specifies CASSPPRAGADTQYF.

The rearrangement links TRBV5-4 to TRBJ1-1; D is unclear. The CDR3 covers 11 residues. V was shortened by 2 bases and J by 8 bases, with 7 bases between the two germline ends. CDR1 and CDR2 (germline): SGHNT, YYREEE (reference sequence). The CDR3 reads CASSFSSEAFF. CDR3 bases: TGTGCCAGCAGCTTTAGCTCCGAAGCTTTCTTT.

The J gene is TRBJ2-2, the V gene TRBV15; 7 positions match TRBD1. The junction had 5 bases not matched to a gene; V was cut back by 5 bases and J by 5 bases. The CDR3 covers 14 residues. In germline, CDR1 is LNHNV, CDR2 YYDKDF (reference sequence). CDR3 sequence (DNA): TGTGCCACCAGCGACAGGGTAGTAACCGGGGAGCTGTTTTTT. Translating gives CATSDRVVTGELFF. The variable domain in full, completed from reference TRBV15 and TRBJ2-2, reads DAMVIQNPRYQVTQFGKPVTLSCSQTLNHNVMYWYQQKSSQAPKLLFHYYDKDFNNEADTPDNFQSRRPNTSFCFLDIRSPGLGDTAMYLCATSDRVVTGELFFGEGSRLTVL.

The chain combines TRBV4-1 with TRBJ2-7; 14 bases agree with TRBD2. This CDR3 region has 16 residues. V trimming: 3 bases; J trimming: 4 bases; junction bases outside the gene matches: 5. The germline V gene encodes CDR1 MGHRA and CDR2 YSYEKL. CDR3 coding DNA: TGCGCCAGCAGCCAGACTAGCGGGGGGGCCCAGTACGAGCAGTACTTC. Translating gives CASSQTSGGAQYEQYF.

V usage is TRBV6-1 and J usage is TRBJ1-2; 9 positions agree with TRBD1. This CDR3 contains 13 residues. Losses at the gene ends were 8 bases for V and 5 bases for J; bases not matched to a gene: 6. The germline CDR1 and CDR2 sequences are MNHNS and SASEGT. The CDR3 sequence is CASRTGDGYGYTF. The CDR3 region has the DNA TGTGCCAGCCGGACAGGGGATGGGTATGGCTACACCTTC.

The chain recombines TRBV6-1 with TRBJ1-3, with unresolved D. This CDR3 has 12 amino acids. Germline V gene lookup returns CDR1 MNHNS and CDR2 SASEGT. CDR3 nucleotides: TGTGCGAGTTCTGTATCACGAAACACCATATATTTT. This translates into CASSVSRNTIYF.

The chain combines TRBV9 with TRBJ2-2; 10 positions match TRBD2. Germline values: CDR1 SGDLS, CDR2 YYNGEE. This CDR3 spans 16 amino acids. The J segment lost 8 bases and the V segment lost 4 bases, leaving 11 bases of the junction unmatched. The CDR3 bases are TGTGCCAGCAGCCCCCGCCTAGCGGGGGTACGAGGGGAGCTGTTTTTT. Its protein is CASSPRLAGVRGELFF.

The chain is built from TRBV18 and TRBJ1-1; TRBD1 matches at 8 bases. The V and J ends lost 6 bases and 1 base, in that order; junction bases with no gene match: 10. There are 16 residues in the CDR3. Germline V CDR1 and CDR2: KGHSH, LQKENI. CDR3 sequence (DNA): TGTGCCAGCTCTTCAAGGACAGGGAGCTCGAACACTGAAGCTTTCTTT. Translation: CASSSRTGSSNTEAFF.

The chain combines TRBV9 with TRBJ1-1; D not resolved. Per the germline V gene, CDR1 is SGDLS and CDR2 is YYNGEE. Trimming cost V 3 bases and J 1 base, with 13 bases left between them. The CDR3 loop spans 15 amino acids. In DNA form, the CDR3 reads TGTGCCAGCAGCGCCCCTTTCGGTGAGAACACTGAAGCTTTCTTT. Its translation: CASSAPFGENTEAFF.

V gene TRBV6-6 combines with J gene TRBJ1-4; D is perhaps TRBD1 (6 bases). This CDR3 comprises 15 residues. The germline gives CDR1 MNHNY, CDR2 SVGAGI (reference sequence). Between the trimmed V and J ends, which lost 6 bases and 7 bases, there was a span of 18 bases. The CDR3 reads CASRNLRGRGEKLFF. CDR3 in DNA: TGTGCCAGCAGAAACCTCAGGGGAAGGGGTGAAAAACTGTTTTTT.

In its sample, this clone was seen a few times. The chain recombines TRBV7-2 with TRBJ2-5; tentative D call: TRBD2 (5 bases). Trimming shortened V by 6 bases and J by 5 bases, and 13 bases separated the two germline ends. The CDR3 covers 13 residues. Germline V gene sequence: CDR1 SGHTA, CDR2 FQGNSA. The CDR3 sequence: CASRHSGMETQYF. CDR3 DNA: TGTGCCAGCAGACACTCCGGGATGGAGACCCAGTACTTC. The full variable domain, rest sourced from reference TRBV7-2 and TRBJ2-5, is GAGVSQSPSNKVTEKGKDVELRCDPISGHTALYWYRQSLGQGLEFLIYFQGNSAPDKSGLPSDRFSAERTGGSVSTLTIQRTQQEDSAVYLCASRHSGMETQYFGPGTRLLVL.

This sequence joins TRBV7-3 and TRBJ1-1; the D gene is possibly TRBD1 (6 bases). The CDR3 consists of 14 residues. The germline gives CDR1 SGHTA, CDR2 FQGTGA. Deletions cut 4 bases from V and 1 base from J, with 10 bases between. CDR3 bases: TGTGCCAGCAGCTCAAGGGGGGGGAACACTGAAGCTTTCTTT. This translates into CASSSRGGNTEAFF.

V gene TRBV7-8 combines with J gene TRBJ2-2; 14 bases are a match to TRBD2. Germline trimming cut 0 bases from V and 1 base from J; bases unmatched to any gene: 1. This CDR3 has 18 residues. Germline CDR1 and CDR2: SGHVS and FQNEAQ. The CDR3 coding sequence is TGTGCCAGCAGCTTAGCCGGACTAGCGGGGGGGAACACCGGGGAGCTGTTTTTT. The encoded protein is CASSLAGLAGGNTGELFF.

This chain links TRBV7-6 with TRBJ2-5; 7 bases agree with TRBD2. The J call may be incorrect, as the DNA end agrees better with TRBJ2-7. This CDR3 is 13 amino acids long. From germline, CDR1 is SGHVS and CDR2 FNYEAQ. CDR3 coding DNA: TGTGCCAGCAGCTTAGCGCGGGGGAGCGAGCAGTACTTC. Translating gives CASSLARGSEQYF.

The chain couples TRBV10-3 to TRBJ2-3; D might be TRBD2 (7 bases). Germline values: CDR1 ENHRY, CDR2 SYGVKD. CDR3 size: 15 residues. Trimming pared 5 bases from V and 2 bases from J, leaving 14 bases between. Here the CDR3 reads CAISQGGGPTDTQYF. The CDR3 DNA sequence: TGTGCCATCAGTCAAGGCGGGGGCCCCACAGATACGCAGTATTTT.

In this sample, this clone turned up a few times. The chain carries TRBV5-5 and TRBJ2-2, with TRBD1 matching 8 bases. In germline, CDR1 is SGHKS, CDR2 YYEKEE (reference sequence). The J segment lost 4 bases and the V segment lost 1 base, leaving 12 bases of the junction unmatched. CDR3 size: 18 residues. The CDR3 loop is CASSLQLQGAGGTGELFF. CDR3 bases: TGTGCCAGCAGCTTGCAGCTTCAGGGGGCTGGGGGCACCGGGGAGCTGTTTTTT.

The gene calls are TRBV4-1 and TRBJ2-5, with 11 bases matching TRBD1. The CDR3 spans 18 residues. V trimming: 1 base; J trimming: 0 bases; junction bases outside the gene matches: 7. Germline loops: CDR1 MGHRA, CDR2 YSYEKL. The CDR3 sequence is CASSQVDRDRGYQETQYF. The CDR3 nucleotides are TGCGCCAGCAGCCAAGTTGACCGGGACAGGGGGTACCAAGAGACCCAGTACTTC.

The chain joins TRBV12-5 to TRBJ2-5, with D possibly TRBD2 on 5 matching bases. The germline CDR1 and CDR2 sequences are LGHNT and FRNRAP. The V and J ends lost 6 bases and 7 bases respectively, with 15 bases between them. The CDR3 extends over 13 amino acids. The CDR3 region is CASGPSGRATQYF. CDR3 in DNA: TGTGCTAGTGGACCCTCCGGGCGGGCGACCCAGTACTTC.

This clone was detected only a few times. The gene calls are TRBV11-2 and TRBJ1-1, with 10 positions matching TRBD1. V shed 1 base, J shed 8 bases, and the junction held 4 bases outside the gene matches. The CDR3 is 14 amino acids. Germline CDR1 SGHAT, CDR2 FQNNGV. The DNA for the CDR3 is TGTGCCAGCAGCTTAGGGCCGACAGGGGGCGAAGCTTTCTTT. It specifies CASSLGPTGGEAFF. Filled out from reference TRBV11-2 and TRBJ1-1, the complete variable domain reads EAGVAQSPRYKIIEKRQSVAFWCNPISGHATLYWYQQILGQGPKLLIQFQNNGVVDDSQLPKDRFSAERLKGVDSTLKIQPAKLEDSAVYLCASSLGPTGGEAFFGQGTRLTVV.

The chain joins TRBV2 to TRBJ1-2; D gene uncertain. Per the germline V gene, CDR1 is SNHLY and CDR2 is FYNNEI. This CDR3 comprises 9 residues. Trimming left V 8 bases short and J 7 bases short, with 5 bases between. CDR3 in DNA: TGTGCCAGCGGAGGTGGCTACACCTTC. Its translation: CASGGGYTF. The variable domain in full, with the rest retrieved from reference TRBV2 and TRBJ1-2, is EPEVTQTPSHQVTQMGQEVILRCVPISNHLYFYWYRQILGQKVEFLVSFYNNEISEKSEIFDDQFSVERPDGSNFTLKIRSTKLEDSAMYFCASGGGYTFGSGTRLTVV.

The chain joins TRBV11-2 to TRBJ1-6, with 8 positions matching TRBD1. The CDR3 runs 16 residues. CDR1 SGHAT and CDR2 FQNNGV come from the germline V gene. Germline trimming cut 1 base from V and 8 bases from J; bases unmatched to any gene: 7. The chain's CDR3 is CASSLAPGQAYSPLHF. For the CDR3, the DNA is TGTGCCAGCAGCTTAGCTCCGGGACAGGCCTATTCACCCCTCCACTTT.

The V gene is TRBV7-9, the J gene TRBJ2-3; tentatively, D is TRBD2 (5 bases). Germline CDR1 is SEHNR and CDR2 is FQNEAQ (reference sequence). Trimming cost V 8 bases and J 6 bases, with 12 bases left between them. This CDR3 spans 12 amino acids. CDR3 region: CASGGMRDTQYF. Here the CDR3 DNA reads TGTGCCAGCGGAGGTATGAGGGATACGCAGTATTTT.

This chain uses TRBV5-1 with TRBJ2-4; the D gene is possibly TRBD1 (6 bases). V lost 3 bases to trimming and J lost 0 bases, with 13 bases between them. This CDR3 spans 16 amino acids. Germline V CDR1 and CDR2: SGHRS, YFSETQ. This chain's CDR3 is CASSWTAYLAKNIQYF. The CDR3 DNA reads TGCGCCAGCAGCTGGACAGCTTACCTAGCCAAAAACATTCAGTACTTC.

The chain recombines TRBV11-2 with TRBJ2-4; D is ambiguous. Germline V CDR1 and CDR2: SGHAT, FQNNGV. Trimming pared 1 base from V and 0 bases from J, leaving 4 bases between. The CDR3 extends over 14 amino acids. The CDR3 sequence is CASSLGRAKNIQYF. For the CDR3, the DNA is TGTGCCAGCAGCTTAGGGAGAGCCAAAAACATTCAGTACTTC.

The chain combines TRBV6-1 with TRBJ1-1; 12 nucleotides line up with TRBD1. V lost 2 bases, J lost 4 bases, and 8 bases stayed unmatched. The length of the CDR3 is 17 residues. Germline CDR1 reads MNHNS; CDR2 reads SASEGT. CDR3 protein: CASSEYGTGGAGTEAFF. Written as DNA, the CDR3 is TGTGCCAGCAGTGAATACGGGACAGGGGGCGCCGGCACTGAAGCTTTCTTT.

The V gene is TRBV7-2, the J gene TRBJ2-5; D is ambiguous. Trimming took 3 bases from V and 5 from J, leaving 10 bases between them. Germline assignment: CDR1 SGHTA and CDR2 FQGNSA. The CDR3 has 13 residues. Written as DNA, the CDR3 is TGTGCCAGCAGCTTCTCCAGTTGGGAGACCCAGTACTTC. Translating it yields CASSFSSWETQYF. Variable domain in full (rest from reference TRBV7-2 and TRBJ2-5): GAGVSQSPSNKVTEKGKDVELRCDPISGHTALYWYRQSLGQGLEFLIYFQGNSAPDKSGLPSDRFSAERTGGSVSTLTIQRTQQEDSAVYLCASSFSSWETQYFGPGTRLLVL.

This sequence joins TRBV9 and TRBJ1-2, with unresolved D. There are 13 residues in the CDR3. Trimming removed 3 bases from V and 2 bases from J, with 8 bases in between. Germline CDR1 and CDR2: SGDLS and YYNGEE. DNA of the CDR3: TGTGCCAGCAGCGACAATTGGAACTATGGCTACACCTTC. This translates into CASSDNWNYGYTF.

CDR3 protein: CASRQGNEKLFF. The CDR3 DNA sequence: TGCGCCAGCAGACAGGGGAATGAAAAACTGTTTTTT. The chain joins TRBV5-1 to TRBJ1-4; TRBD1 matches at 7 bases. The CDR3 consists of 12 residues. The germline CDR1 and CDR2 sequences are SGHRS and YFSETQ. The trim removed 5 bases at V and 5 bases at J, leaving 0 bases unmatched.

J is TRBJ1-6 and V is TRBV2; tentatively, D is TRBD1 (6 bases). Germline assignment: CDR1 SNHLY and CDR2 FYNNEI. The CDR3 length is 16 residues. Trimming left V 3 bases short and J 8 bases short, with 17 bases between. CDR3 sequence (DNA): TGTGCCAGCAGTGATGTTGGTACAGGGCAGCATTCACCCCTCCACTTT. It is translated as CASSDVGTGQHSPLHF. The variable domain in full, completed from reference TRBV2 and TRBJ1-6, reads EPEVTQTPSHQVTQMGQEVILRCVPISNHLYFYWYRQILGQKVEFLVSFYNNEISEKSEIFDDQFSVERPDGSNFTLKIRSTKLEDSAMYFCASSDVGTGQHSPLHFGNGTRLTVT.

The J gene is TRBJ2-1, the V gene TRBV25-1; 11 bases align to TRBD2. Germline V gene data show CDR1 as MGHDK and CDR2 as SYGVNS. CDR3 length equals 15 residues. Trimming at V came to 5 bases and at J to 9 bases, leaving 9 bases not matched to a gene. The CDR3 coding sequence is TGTGCCAGCAGTCCCTATAGCGGGGGGGCCACTGAGCAGTTCTTC. The encoded protein is CASSPYSGGATEQFF. The whole variable domain, remainder taken from reference TRBV25-1 and TRBJ2-1, is EADIYQTPRYLVIGTGKKITLECSQTMGHDKMYWYQQDPGMELHLIHYSYGVNSTEKGDLSSESTVSRIRTEHFPLTLESARPSHTSQYLCASSPYSGGATEQFFGPGTRLTVL.